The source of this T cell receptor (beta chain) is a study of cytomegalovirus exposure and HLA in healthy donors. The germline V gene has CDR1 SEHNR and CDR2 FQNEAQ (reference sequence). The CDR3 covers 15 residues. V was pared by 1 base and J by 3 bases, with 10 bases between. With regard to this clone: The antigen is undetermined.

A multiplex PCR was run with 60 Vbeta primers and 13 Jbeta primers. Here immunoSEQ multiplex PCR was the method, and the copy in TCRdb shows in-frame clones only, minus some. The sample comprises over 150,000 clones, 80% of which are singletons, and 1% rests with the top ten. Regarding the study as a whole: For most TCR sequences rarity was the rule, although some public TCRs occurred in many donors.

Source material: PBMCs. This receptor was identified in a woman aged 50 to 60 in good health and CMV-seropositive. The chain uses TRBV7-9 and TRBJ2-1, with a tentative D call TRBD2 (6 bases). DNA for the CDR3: TGTGCCAGCAGCTTAGGAGCGGGTATCTACAATGAGCAGTTCTTC. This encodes CASSLGAGIYNEQFF.